This TCR beta chain was sequenced during a study of T cell repertoires in ileal Crohn's disease. Study overall: Per sample, about 480 nanograms of biopsy DNA were TCRB immunosequenced. Study outcomes and limitations: Endoscopic recurrence occurred in every patient whose clonality exceeded 26.8%.

Trimming stripped 1 base from V and 6 bases from J, with 16 bases between. The CDR3 consists of 15 residues. Germline V gives CDR1 SGHTA, CDR2 FQGNSA. This clone was detected a few times. Its antigen is still unknown. Time point given: inflamed ileum from the surgical specimen. The repertoire was sequenced with immunoSEQ multiplex PCR; TCRdb's copy has only in-frame clones and lacks some. Among thousands of clones listed, just over 90% were seen once. V gene TRBV7-2 combines with J gene TRBJ2-7; D could derive from TRBD1 or TRBD2 (5 bases each). The sequenced sample consisted of ileal tissue. This TCR was sampled from an adult with Crohn's disease. In DNA, the CDR3 is TGTGCCAGCAGCTTAGAGGGGCTAGCCCGGGCCGAGCAGTACTTC. Translating it yields CASSLEGLARAEQYF.